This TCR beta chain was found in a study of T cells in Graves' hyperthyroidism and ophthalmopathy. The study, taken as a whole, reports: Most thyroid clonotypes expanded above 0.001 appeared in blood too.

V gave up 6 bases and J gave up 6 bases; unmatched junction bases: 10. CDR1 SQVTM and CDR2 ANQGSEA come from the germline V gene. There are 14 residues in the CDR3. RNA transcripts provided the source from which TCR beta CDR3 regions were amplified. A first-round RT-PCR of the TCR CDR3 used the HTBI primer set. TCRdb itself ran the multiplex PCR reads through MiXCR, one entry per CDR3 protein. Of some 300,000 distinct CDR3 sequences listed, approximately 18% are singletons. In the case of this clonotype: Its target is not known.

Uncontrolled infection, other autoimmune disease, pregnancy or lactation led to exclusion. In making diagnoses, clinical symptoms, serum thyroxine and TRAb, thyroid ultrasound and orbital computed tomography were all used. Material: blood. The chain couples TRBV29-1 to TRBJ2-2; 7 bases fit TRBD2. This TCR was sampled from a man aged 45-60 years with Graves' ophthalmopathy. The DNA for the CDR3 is TGCAGCGTCCGAGTTGGGAGGGCCGCCGGGGAGCTGTTTTTT. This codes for CSVRVGRAAGELFF.